This T cell receptor beta chain stems from a study of human versus mouse CDR3 diversity and MHC coevolution. Findings of the study overall: The lowest clonal inequality scores came from most of the three human donors. A handful of MHC II alleles selected the human T cells. Approximately 1.7 million TCR beta clonotypes were estimated for humans, the largest repertoire.

Sorting isolated naive CD4 T cells lacking CD45RO and expressing CD62L. The CDR3 spans 15 residues. Trimming shortened V by 5 bases and J by 3 bases, and 17 bases separated the two germline ends. CDR1 LNHDA and CDR2 SQIVND come from the germline V gene (reference sequence). Details on this clone: Antigen specificity is unknown.

Sequenced by immunoSEQ multiplex PCR; TCRdb stores in-frame clones only, minus some. Of tens of thousands of clones listed, about 94% are singletons. The chain recombines TRBV19 with TRBJ2-7; perhaps TRBD1 as D (6 bases). This clonotype was obtained from a person in their sixties or seventies in good health. Sequencing used naive CD4+ T cells from blood. This sample's subset: CD45RO-negative CD62L-positive naive CD4 T cells. CDR3: CASSGGQLGSYEQYF. The CDR3 DNA reads TGTGCCAGTAGTGGTGGACAGTTAGGCAGCTACGAGCAGTACTTC. The full variable domain, with the rest looked up from reference TRBV19 and TRBJ2-7, is DGGITQSPKYLFRKEGQNVTLSCEQNLNHDAMYWYRQDPGQGLRLIYYSQIVNDFQKGDIAEGYSVSREKKESFPLTVTSAQKNPTAFYLCASSGGQLGSYEQYFGPGTRLTVT.